Following are 29 T cell receptor beta chains from one sample sequenced in a study of glioma-infiltrating T cells after dendritic cell vaccination. Sample time point: after dendritic cell vaccination, including at tumor progression/relapse. Measured with immunoSEQ multiplex PCR; TCRdb has only the in-frame clones, and not every one. The repertoire has some 91,000 clones, approximately 78% of them found once; the top ten carry approximately 2%. The source material was blood, sampled after dendritic cell vaccination. Source of these receptors: a human donor with glioblastoma.

V gene TRBV15 combines with J gene TRBJ2-2; 9 bases align to TRBD1. CDR3 length equals 16 residues. The ends lost 1 base at V and 5 bases at J; junction bases unmatched: 5. The germline V gene encodes CDR1 LNHNV and CDR2 YYDKDF (reference sequence). CDR3 DNA: TGTGCCACCAGCAGAGCTGGGACAGGGTCGACCGGGGAGCTGTTTTTT. Its translation: CATSRAGTGSTGELFF.

This sequence joins TRBV7-9 and TRBJ2-3, with a possible D match to TRBD1 (6 bases). In germline, CDR1 is SEHNR, CDR2 FQNEAQ (reference sequence). Trimming cost V 3 bases and J 1 base, with 8 bases left between them. The CDR3 consists of 14 residues. The CDR3 DNA sequence: TGTGCCAGCAGCTTCGGACAGCGCACAGATACGCAGTATTTT. Protein product: CASSFGQRTDTQYF.

The chain couples TRBV7-9 to TRBJ2-7; weak D call: TRBD1 (5 bases). CDR3 length equals 14 residues. V lost 5 bases and J 1 base, leaving 12 bases between the germline ends. Germline values: CDR1 SEHNR, CDR2 FQNEAQ (reference sequence). The CDR3 loop reads CASSLRQGSYEQYF. The DNA for the CDR3 is TGTGCCAGCAGCCTCCGGCAGGGTTCCTACGAGCAGTACTTC.

The gene calls are TRBV30 and TRBJ2-1, with a weak D call TRBD2 (5 bases). Trimming pared 4 bases from V and 4 bases from J, leaving 11 bases between. Germline V gene lookup returns CDR1 GTSNPN and CDR2 SVGIG (reference sequence). CDR3 length equals 13 residues. The CDR3 region is CAWNRPGYNEQFF. The CDR3 nucleotides read TGTGCCTGGAATAGGCCGGGATACAATGAGCAGTTCTTC. The entire variable domain, with the rest obtained from reference TRBV30 and TRBJ2-1, is as follows: SQTIHQWPATLVQPVGSPLSLECTVEGTSNPNLYWYRQAAGRGLQLLFYSVGIGQISSEVPQNLSASRPQDRQFILSSKKLLLSDSGFYLCAWNRPGYNEQFFGPGTRLTVL.

This clone was seen a few times. The V call is TRBV6-5, the J call TRBJ1-3, with TRBD1 as a possible D gene (5 bases). V lost 0 bases to trimming and J lost 3 bases, with 12 bases between them. CDR1 and CDR2 from the germline V gene are MNHEY and SVGAGI. CDR3 length: 16 amino acids. This CDR3 reads CASSYSSTVLGNTIYF. The CDR3 DNA sequence: TGTGCCAGCAGTTACTCGTCGACAGTTCTTGGAAACACCATATATTTT.

The chain links TRBV18 to TRBJ1-1; weak D call: TRBD1 (5 bases). The CDR3 loop spans 13 amino acids. CDR1 is KGHSH and CDR2 is LQKENI in the germline V gene. Deletions cut 3 bases from V and 7 bases from J, with 12 bases between. In DNA, the CDR3 is TGTGCCAGCTCACCGAAGGGGCAGGGTGAAGCTTTCTTT. Translating it yields CASSPKGQGEAFF.

J is TRBJ2-1 and V is TRBV25-1, with 10 bases fitting TRBD2. Germline-derived CDR1 and CDR2 are MGHDK and SYGVNS. CDR3 length: 15 amino acids. J was trimmed by 8 bases and V by 5 bases; bases with no gene match: 9. This chain's CDR3 is CASSRASGSVHEQFF. For the CDR3, the DNA is TGTGCCAGCAGTAGGGCTAGCGGGAGCGTTCATGAGCAGTTCTTC.

This chain connects TRBV19 to TRBJ1-5, with 11 bases lining up with TRBD1. Germline V CDR1 and CDR2: LNHDA, SQIVND (reference sequence). With 4 bases clipped from V and 4 bases from J, the junction kept 6 bases outside the gene matches. This CDR3 has 16 residues. The CDR3 nucleotides read TGTGCCAGTAGTACTTTGGGACAGGGGGGGAATCAGCCCCAGCATTTT. Encoded protein: CASSTLGQGGNQPQHF.

In nucleotides, the CDR3 is TGTGCCAGTAGTAGGGGGACAGGAGCCTACGAGCAGTACTTC. This sequence encodes CASSRGTGAYEQYF. J is TRBJ2-7 and V is TRBV19; 8 bases fit TRBD1. J gave up 2 bases and V 4 bases, and 4 bases lay outside the gene matches. The length of the CDR3 is 14 residues. The germline gives CDR1 LNHDA, CDR2 SQIVND (reference sequence).

The V gene is TRBV6-5, the J gene TRBJ1-4; TRBD1 matches at 10 bases. Trimming removed 4 bases from V and 7 bases from J; junction bases left unmatched: 6. The germline gives CDR1 MNHEY, CDR2 SVGAGI. The CDR3 runs to 15 residues. The CDR3 is CASSSRTGGAEKLFF. The CDR3 DNA reads TGTGCCAGCAGTTCAAGGACAGGGGGAGCTGAAAAACTGTTTTTT.

The rearrangement uses TRBV21-1 and TRBJ2-7; the table calls TRBD1, which could not be checked here. TRBV21-1 is described as a pseudogene. The CDR3 is 16 residues long. The chain's CDR3 is CASTPVWGLFSYEQYV. CDR3 in DNA: TGTGCCAGCACCCCGGTGTGGGGGCTTTTCTCCTACGAGCAGTACGTC.

The chain joins TRBV9 to TRBJ2-2, with TRBD2 matching 7 bases. The ends lost 3 bases at V and 7 bases at J; junction bases unmatched: 9. The germline V gene has CDR1 SGDLS and CDR2 YYNGEE. The CDR3 has 15 amino acids. CDR3 DNA: TGTGCCAGCAGCGCTTCTAGCGGCCAGGTCGGGGAGCTGTTTTTT. The encoded protein is CASSASSGQVGELFF.

The chain employs TRBV10-1 and TRBJ2-5, with D possibly matching TRBD2 (6 bases). This CDR3 has 14 amino acids. Between the trimmed V and J ends, which lost 3 bases and 4 bases, there was a span of 12 bases. Per germline, CDR1 WNHNN and CDR2 SYGVQD (reference sequence). CDR3 in amino acids: CASSDHKGGETQYF. The DNA for the CDR3 is TGCGCCAGCAGTGATCACAAGGGAGGAGAGACCCAGTACTTC.

This chain joins TRBV2 and TRBJ1-4; 10 bases align to TRBD1. The V gene end was trimmed by 6 bases and the J gene end by 0 bases; junction bases not matched to a gene: 1. This CDR3 is built from 15 residues. The germline gives CDR1 SNHLY, CDR2 FYNNEI. The CDR3 here is CASRDRGTTNEKLFF. Here the CDR3 DNA reads TGTGCCAGCAGGGACAGGGGGACAACTAATGAAAAACTGTTTTTT.

The rearrangement joins TRBV19 to TRBJ2-4; 7 nucleotides agree with TRBD1. Germline assignment: CDR1 LNHDA and CDR2 SQIVND (reference sequence). The CDR3 has 13 residues. J was trimmed by 7 bases and V by 4 bases; bases with no gene match: 4. CDR3 coding DNA: TGTGCCAGTAGTACTCAACAGGGGAACATTCAGTACTTC. Encoded protein: CASSTQQGNIQYF.

The chain joins TRBV7-6 to TRBJ2-3; TRBD1 agrees at 7 bases. After removal of 5 bases from V and 3 bases from J, the junction contained 8 bases not matched to a gene. Germline assignment: CDR1 SGHVS and CDR2 FNYEAQ. This CDR3 contains 15 residues. The CDR3 DNA reads as TGTGCCAGCAGCGCGAGGGACAGTGGGACAGATACGCAGTATTTT. As protein: CASSARDSGTDTQYF.

The rearrangement uses TRBV5-1 and TRBJ2-7; perhaps TRBD2 as D (7 bases). CDR1 and CDR2 from the germline V gene are SGHRS and YFSETQ. The ends were cut back, 4 bases at V and 4 bases at J, with 21 bases in the middle. This CDR3 contains 16 residues. The CDR3 nucleotides are TGCGCCAGCAGCCCGTCCGGGGGGCTAGTAGGATACGAGCAGTACTTC. Amino acid sequence: CASSPSGGLVGYEQYF. The variable domain in full, with the rest retrieved from reference TRBV5-1 and TRBJ2-7, is KAGVTQTPRYLIKTRGQQVTLSCSPISGHRSVSWYQQTPGQGLQFLFEYFSETQRNKGNFPGRFSGRQFSNSRSEMNVSTLELGDSALYLCASSPSGGLVGYEQYFGPGTRLTVT.

The chain joins TRBV6-5 to TRBJ1-2; 10 bases line up with TRBD1. V shed 6 bases and J 9 bases; nucleotides not matched to a gene: 10. Germline V lookup: CDR1 MNHEY, CDR2 SVGAGI. The CDR3 runs to 14 residues. Here the CDR3 DNA reads TGTGCCAGCAGCCCCAGACAGGGGGCTACAAGCTACACCTTC. It yields the protein CASSPRQGATSYTF.

Remarks on this clone: Germline is not matched at one junction end, which may reflect a read error. The chain combines TRBV19 with TRBJ2-3; D may be TRBD2 (6 bases). CDR1 is LNHDA, CDR2 SQIVND, per germline (reference sequence). CDR3 length: 10 amino acids. The CDR3 sequence: CASSSRDFRF. DNA for the CDR3: TGTGCCAGTAGTAGCCGGGACTTTCGGTTT. The full variable domain, rest sourced from reference TRBV19 and TRBJ2-3, is DGGITQSPKYLFRKEGQNVTLSCEQNLNHDAMYWYRQDPGQGLRLIYYSQIVNDFQKGDIAEGYSVSREKKESFPLTVTSAQKNPTAFYLCASSSRDFRFGPGTRLTVL.

V usage is TRBV6-4 and J usage is TRBJ2-3; 12 nucleotides align to TRBD1. The length of the CDR3 is 15 residues. Germline lookup yields CDR1 MRHNA and CDR2 SNTAGT. Trimming took 2 bases from V and 4 from J; bases not matched to a gene: 1. This CDR3 is CASSDGTGGADTQYF. The CDR3 nucleotides read TGTGCCAGCAGTGACGGGACAGGGGGCGCAGATACGCAGTATTTT.

The chain is built from TRBV7-9 and TRBJ2-5; 7 bases line up with TRBD1. This CDR3 contains 15 residues. Trimming cost V 5 bases and J 1 base; bases outside gene matches: 7. Germline V CDR1 and CDR2: SEHNR, FQNEAQ (reference sequence). CDR3 residues: CASSRTGVLQETQYF. The CDR3 coding sequence is TGTGCCAGCAGCCGCACAGGGGTCCTCCAAGAGACCCAGTACTTC.

This sequence joins TRBV2 and TRBJ1-6; TRBD1 is a possible D gene (5 bases). CDR3 length equals 14 residues. Per germline, CDR1 SNHLY and CDR2 FYNNEI. Trimming pared 8 bases from V and 7 bases from J, leaving 15 bases between. Here the CDR3 DNA reads TGTGCCAGCGTAGGGGTTGCGTTAAATTCACCCCTCCACTTT. This gives the protein CASVGVALNSPLHF. Variable domain in full (rest from reference TRBV2 and TRBJ1-6): EPEVTQTPSHQVTQMGQEVILRCVPISNHLYFYWYRQILGQKVEFLVSFYNNEISEKSEIFDDQFSVERPDGSNFTLKIRSTKLEDSAMYFCASVGVALNSPLHFGNGTRLTVT.

Note on this clone: This CDR3 is also generated by other DNA sequences in the sample. The chain is built from TRBV7-2 and TRBJ2-5; D might be TRBD2 (5 bases). The CDR3 length is 13 residues. The germline V gene encodes CDR1 SGHTA and CDR2 FQGNSA. Trimming shortened V by 2 bases and J by 4 bases, and 8 bases separated the two germline ends. CDR3 amino acids: CASSLQGRETQYF. Here the CDR3 DNA reads TGTGCCAGCAGCTTACAAGGGAGAGAGACCCAGTACTTC.

The chain carries TRBV7-9 and TRBJ2-6, with D perhaps TRBD2 (6 bases). Germline CDR1 reads SEHNR; CDR2 reads FQNEAQ (reference sequence). Trimming cost V 5 bases and J 1 base, with 18 bases left between them. CDR3 length: 18 amino acids. The DNA of the CDR3 is TGTGCCAGCAGCCAGATGGGGGGTACCCTATCTGGGGCCAACGTCCTGACTTTC. It yields the protein CASSQMGGTLSGANVLTF.

There are a few counts of this clone. The gene calls are TRBV6-1 and TRBJ2-1, with TRBD2 matching 8 bases. V lost 1 base to trimming and J lost 7 bases; unmatched junction nucleotides: 15. Germline V gene sequence: CDR1 MNHNS, CDR2 SASEGT. The CDR3 has 18 amino acids. Here the CDR3 reads CASSEGVWLAGRGNEQFF. As DNA, the CDR3 is TGTGCCAGCAGTGAAGGTGTTTGGCTAGCGGGCCGGGGGAATGAGCAGTTCTTC.

The chain recombines TRBV6-5 with TRBJ1-2; D might be TRBD1 (5 bases). The V gene lost 5 bases and the J gene lost 7 bases, with 11 bases spanning the gap. This CDR3 is 12 amino acids long. Germline CDR1 reads MNHEY; CDR2 reads SVGAGI. The CDR3 loop reads CASSERDSGYTF. The CDR3 DNA follows: TGTGCCAGCAGTGAAAGAGACAGTGGCTACACCTTC.

This chain connects TRBV11-3 to TRBJ2-2; 10 positions match TRBD2. This CDR3 comprises 16 residues. V was clipped by 5 bases and J by 1 base; unmatched bases: 4. CDR1 SGHNT and CDR2 YENEEA come from the germline V gene. CDR3 coding DNA: TGTGCCAGCAGCCTACTAGCGGGACTGAACACCGGGGAGCTGTTTTTT. This translates into CASSLLAGLNTGELFF.

Only one count was recorded for this clone. This sequence joins TRBV5-4 and TRBJ1-3; 12 bases match TRBD1. The ends lost 4 bases at V and 0 bases at J; junction bases unmatched: 8. Germline V gene lookup returns CDR1 SGHNT and CDR2 YYREEE (reference sequence). The CDR3 consists of 18 residues. DNA of the CDR3: TGTGCCAGCAGCCCCGACCGGGACAGGGGGCTCTCTGGAAACACCATATATTTT. It specifies CASSPDRDRGLSGNTIYF.

This sequence joins TRBV5-6 and TRBJ2-3; 7 nucleotides agree with TRBD2. The ends lost 3 bases at V and 5 bases at J; junction bases unmatched: 9. Germline CDR1 reads SGHDT; CDR2 reads YYEEEE. The CDR3 consists of 15 residues. The DNA of the CDR3 is TGTGCCAGCAGCTCCCCCGTAGCGGGCAAAGATACGCAGTATTTT. Its translation: CASSSPVAGKDTQYF.